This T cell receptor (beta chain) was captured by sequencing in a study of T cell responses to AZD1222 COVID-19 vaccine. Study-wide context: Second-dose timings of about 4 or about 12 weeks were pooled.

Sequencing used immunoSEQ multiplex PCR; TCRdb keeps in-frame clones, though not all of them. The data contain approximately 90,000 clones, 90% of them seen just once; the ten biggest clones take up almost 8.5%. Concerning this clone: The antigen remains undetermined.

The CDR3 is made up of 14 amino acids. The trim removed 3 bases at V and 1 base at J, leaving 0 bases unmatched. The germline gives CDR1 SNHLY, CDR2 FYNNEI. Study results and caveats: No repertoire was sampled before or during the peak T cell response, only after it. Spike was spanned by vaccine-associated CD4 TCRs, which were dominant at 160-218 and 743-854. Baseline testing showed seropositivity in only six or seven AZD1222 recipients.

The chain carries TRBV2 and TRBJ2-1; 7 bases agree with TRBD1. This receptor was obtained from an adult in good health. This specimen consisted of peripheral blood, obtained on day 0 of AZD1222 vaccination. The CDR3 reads CASSDRGSYNEQFF. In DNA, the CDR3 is TGTGCCAGCAGTGACAGGGGGTCCTACAATGAGCAGTTCTTC.